The clone carrying this T cell receptor (beta chain) occurred many times. Other DNA sequences in this specimen translate into the identical CDR3. Expressed TCRB transcripts were sequenced after all isolated RNA was converted to cDNA. Assay: immunoSEQ multiplex PCR; the TCRdb copy retains only in-frame clones and omits some. The data hold around 350,000 clones, with roughly 13% observed a single time. The sample belongs to a study of beta chain features in type 1 diabetes. Unmatched junction bases numbered 0, after V lost 0 bases and J lost 1 base. CDR3 length: 15 residues. From germline, CDR1 is GTSNPN and CDR2 SVGIG (reference sequence).

The genes are TRBV30 and TRBJ2-6; 7 bases align to TRBD2. Sequencing was performed on naive CD4+ T cells from blood. This clonotype was sampled from a man aged 18 to 30 in good health. Here the CDR3 DNA reads TGTGCCTGGAGTGTGGGAGGGTCTGGGGCCAACGTCCTGACTTTC. Translated: CAWSVGGSGANVLTF.